The sequence of this T cell receptor beta chain was determined in a study of blood T cell repertoires in COVID-19. Study-level information: Whether acute or convalescent, the COVID-19 samples came from the United States, Italy and Spain. Sample material is recorded as cDNA or gDNA derived from T cells, B-cell-depleted T cells, or PBMCs.

CDR3 length: 16 residues. The germline CDR1 and CDR2 sequences are LNHNV and YYDKDF (reference sequence). Trimming cost V 2 bases and J 5 bases; bases outside gene matches: 10. Per the original data handling: Nucleated cell number was recorded as an estimate derived from reference gene primer amplification. Sequencing was performed with immunoSEQ multiplex PCR; in TCRdb, only in-frame clones are kept and a portion is missing. The V and J calls and clone size come from that table; D and trimming were worked out from the DNA. This repertoire shows about 400,000 clones, about 89% found once; its top ten account for roughly 4.3%.

The TCR comes from a woman aged 25 to 39 with acute or convalescent COVID-19. The sample consisted of peripheral blood. The chain carries TRBV15 and TRBJ2-7, with 9 bases identical to TRBD2. This CDR3 reads CATSRRVAGGKDEQYF. The DNA for the CDR3 is TGTGCCACCAGCAGACGCGTTGCGGGGGGGAAGGACGAGCAGTACTTC.